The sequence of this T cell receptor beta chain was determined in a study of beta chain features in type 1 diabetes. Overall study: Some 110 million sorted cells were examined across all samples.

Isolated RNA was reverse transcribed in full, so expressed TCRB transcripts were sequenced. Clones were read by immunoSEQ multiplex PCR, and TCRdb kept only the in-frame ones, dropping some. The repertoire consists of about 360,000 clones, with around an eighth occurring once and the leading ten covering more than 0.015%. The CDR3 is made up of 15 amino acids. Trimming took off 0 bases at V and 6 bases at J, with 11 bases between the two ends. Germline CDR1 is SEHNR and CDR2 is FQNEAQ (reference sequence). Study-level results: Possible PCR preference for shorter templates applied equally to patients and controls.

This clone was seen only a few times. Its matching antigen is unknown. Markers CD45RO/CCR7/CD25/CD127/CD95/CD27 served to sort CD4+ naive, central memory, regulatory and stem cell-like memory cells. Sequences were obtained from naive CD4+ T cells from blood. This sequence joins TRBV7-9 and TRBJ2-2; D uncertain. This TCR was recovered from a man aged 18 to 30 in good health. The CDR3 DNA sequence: TGTGCCAGCAGCTTAGCGGTACAGCCGGCCGGGGAGCTGTTTTTT. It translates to CASSLAVQPAGELFF.